This T cell receptor (beta chain) came from a study of blood T cell repertoires in COVID-19. Overall study: The United States, Italy and Spain provided the acute and convalescent COVID-19 samples.

Sequencing used immunoSEQ multiplex PCR; TCRdb keeps in-frame clones, though not all of them. The sample yields about 59,000 clones, 79% seen once. The V and J ends lost 5 bases and 3 bases, in that order; junction bases with no gene match: 14. The V gene's germline CDR1 is KGHDR and CDR2 SFDVKD. This CDR3 contains 17 residues. This clone was recorded only once. Sample: peripheral blood. The chain couples TRBV24-1 to TRBJ2-7; 8 nucleotides agree with TRBD2. The clonotype was recovered from a man aged 55 to 70 with acute or convalescent COVID-19. CDR3 loop: CATSAPQESGGDYEQYF. As DNA, the CDR3 is TGTGCCACCAGTGCCCCCCAGGAGAGCGGGGGAGACTACGAGCAGTACTTC.